These T cell receptor beta chains were read from a single sample in a study of blood T cell repertoires in COVID-19. TCRdb's table, derived via immunoSEQ multiplex PCR, lists solely in-frame clones and lacks some. The profile shows 200,000 to 250,000 clones, more than 65% of them singletons. Sequenced material: peripheral blood. These receptors all come from an elderly woman with acute or convalescent COVID-19. CDR3s include the opening cysteine and the closing phenylalanine or tryptophan. D genes are given only for firm matches. Part of the rows lack a size; the others show once, few, many or a class for expanded clones.

-	TRBJ1-4	-	TRBV20-1	CSARAFEKLFF	TGCAGTGCTAGGGCCTTTGAAAAACTGTTTTTT
-	TRBJ1-6	-	TRBV29-1	CSVADRRDSPLHF	TGCAGCGTCGCCGACAGGCGGGATTCACCCCTCCACTTT
-	TRBJ2-7	-	TRBV7-9	CASSIDITYEQYF	TGTGCCAGCAGCATTGACATTACCTACGAGCAGTACTTC
TRBD2	TRBJ2-7	few	TRBV27	CASSPRGGRSSYEQYF	TGTGCCAGCAGTCCGAGGGGCGGGAGGAGCTCCTACGAGCAGTACTTC
-	TRBJ1-5	-	TRBV19	CASSMSPGVQNQPQHF	TGTGCCAGTAGTATGTCCCCAGGGGTGCAGAATCAGCCCCAGCATTTT
-	TRBJ1-1	few	TRBV7-9	CASREIPGTEAFF	TGTGCCAGCAGGGAGATACCGGGGACTGAAGCTTTCTTT
TRBD1	TRBJ1-2	few	TRBV7-9	CASSLGGTGANYGYTF	TGTGCCAGCAGCTTAGGGGGGACAGGGGCTAACTATGGCTACACCTTC
TRBD1	TRBJ1-2	-	TRBV3-1/TRBV3-2	CASSHRQGSNYGYTF	TGTGCCAGCAGCCATAGACAGGGTTCTAACTATGGCTACACCTTC
TRBD2	TRBJ2-5	-	TRBV9	CASSVGTSGVIGETQYF	TGTGCCAGCAGCGTCGGGACTAGCGGGGTAATAGGAGAGACCCAGTACTTC
TRBD1	TRBJ1-1	-	TRBV15	CATTQITGDTEAFF	TGTGCCACCACCCAAATAACAGGGGACACTGAAGCTTTCTTT
-	TRBJ1-2	-	TRBV27	CASSLSPMIRGTGNYGYTF	TGTGCCAGCAGTTTATCGCCCATGATTCGGGGGACGGGTAACTATGGCTACACCTTC
-	TRBJ2-3	-	TRBV10-3	CAITTGWADTQYF	TGTGCCATCACAACAGGGTGGGCAGATACGCAGTATTTT
-	TRBJ1-1	-	TRBV7-2	CASSLGQENTEAFF	TGTGCCAGCAGCTTAGGACAGGAGAACACTGAAGCTTTCTTT
-	TRBJ1-1	-	TRBV7-9	CASSLGPNEAFF	TGTGCCAGCAGCTTAGGTCCTAATGAAGCTTTCTTT
-	TRBJ1-1	-	TRBV6-5	CASHSPNTEAFF	TGTGCCAGCCACAGCCCGAACACTGAAGCTTTCTTT
-	TRBJ1-1	-	TRBV28	CASRGGTLNTEAFF	TGTGCCAGCAGGGGGGGGACCCTGAACACTGAAGCTTTCTTT
TRBD1	TRBJ1-4	-	TRBV7-2	CASSTHRGLEEKLFF	TGTGCCAGCAGCACCCACAGGGGCTTGGAGGAAAAACTGTTTTTT
TRBD1	TRBJ1-2	-	TRBV6-6	CASAGATGDGAHGYTF	TGTGCCAGCGCCGGGGCGACAGGGGATGGGGCCCACGGCTACACCTTC
-	TRBJ2-1	-	TRBV6-1	CASSEGGTSYNEQFF	TGTGCCAGCAGTGAAGGGGGGACTTCCTACAATGAGCAGTTCTTC
TRBD1	TRBJ1-1	-	TRBV28	CASSLSGTANTEAFF	TGTGCCAGCAGTTTATCCGGGACAGCGAACACTGAAGCTTTCTTT
-	TRBJ1-2	-	TRBV7-9	CASSIQGSGYTF	TGTGCCAGCAGCATACAGGGTTCTGGCTACACCTTC
TRBD1	TRBJ1-1	-	TRBV19	CASSDRGNTEAFF	TGTGCCAGTAGTGACAGGGGGAACACTGAAGCTTTCTTT
TRBD1	TRBJ1-6	-	TRBV6-7	CASRRLTRQGARRLGSPLHF	TGTGCCAGCAGACGACTGACTCGACAGGGGGCGCGGAGGTTAGGCTCACCCCTCCACTTT
TRBD2	TRBJ2-1	once	TRBV9	CASSQLPGGNEQFF	TGTGCCAGCAGCCAACTTCCGGGGGGCAATGAGCAGTTCTTC
-	TRBJ2-1	-	TRBV2	CASSEVAGWSNEQFF	TGTGCCAGCAGTGAGGTTGCGGGCTGGAGCAATGAGCAGTTCTTC
-	TRBJ1-2	few	TRBV2	CASSRHRVKSF	TGTGCCAGCAGTAGACACAGGGTAAAGTCCTTC
-	TRBJ1-1	-	TRBV7-3	CASSLAGGPTEAFF	TGTGCCAGCAGCTTGGCCGGGGGGCCCACTGAAGCTTTCTTT
-	TRBJ1-5	-	TRBV14	CASKGCGRQPQHF	TGTGCCAGCAAGGGGTGTGGTCGGCAGCCCCAGCATTTT
TRBD2	TRBJ2-7	-	TRBV5-4	CASSSPTSGGAGSYEQYF	TGTGCCAGCAGCTCACCAACTAGCGGGGGGGCTGGGTCCTACGAGCAGTACTTC
-	TRBJ1-5	-	TRBV18	CASSQGERPNQPQHF	TGTGCCAGCTCACAGGGGGAACGGCCGAATCAGCCCCAGCATTTT
TRBD1	TRBJ2-1	once	TRBV7-9	CASSSGQGFDEQFF	TGTGCCAGCAGCTCGGGACAGGGGTTCGATGAGCAGTTCTTC
TRBD1	TRBJ1-4	-	TRBV3-1/TRBV3-2	CASSQDRWSTGQGGEKLFF	TGTGCCAGCAGCCAAGATCGGTGGTCGACGGGACAGGGGGGAGAAAAACTGTTTTTT
-	TRBJ2-1	-	TRBV11-3	CASSLSSYNEQFF	TGTGCCAGCAGCTTAAGTAGTTACAATGAGCAGTTCTTC
-	TRBJ1-2	once	TRBV6-2/TRBV6-3	CASSYERVMQEGYTF	TGTGCCAGCAGTTACGAAAGAGTCATGCAGGAAGGCTACACCTTC
-	TRBJ1-1	-	TRBV11-3	CASSEQGGTPPAEAFF	TGTGCCAGCAGCGAACAGGGAGGGACCCCCCCCGCTGAAGCTTTCTTT
TRBD1	TRBJ2-3	-	TRBV28	CASSPDRGQDTQYF	TGTGCCAGCAGTCCCGACAGGGGGCAAGATACGCAGTATTTT